This is a list of T cell receptor beta chains from one sample in a study of blood T cells in healthy people across ages. Each CDR3 protein is one row after TCRdb ran MiXCR on the 5' RACE reads. The sample shows 800,000 to 950,000 distinct CDR3 sequences, around 29% of them seen only once. These same records also appear under a second study, on T cells of mothers and their children.

Input material: blood. The receptors were sampled from a woman aged 35 to 49 in good health. CDR3s include the opening cysteine and the closing phenylalanine or tryptophan. A D gene is named only where the DNA matches it firmly. Clone size is shown for a subset of rows, as once, few, many or a class of expanded clone.

>NA|TRBJ2-3|TRBV3-1|NA
CASSQVGGPRDTQYF
TGTGCCAGCAGCCAAGTAGGGGGACCGAGAGATACGCAGTATTTT
>many|TRBJ2-3|TRBV12-3/TRBV12-4|NA
CASSPHSPDTQYF
TGTGCCAGCAGTCCCCACAGTCCAGATACGCAGTATTTT
>few|TRBJ1-5|TRBV5-1|NA
CAPGGRVYQPQHF
TGCGCCCCTGGGGGGCGAGTGTATCAGCCCCAGCATTTT
>NA|TRBJ1-1|TRBV12-3/TRBV12-4|NA
CASSADDFLMNTEAFF
TGTGCCAGCAGTGCGGACGACTTTCTTATGAACACTGAAGCTTTCTTT
>NA|TRBJ2-3|TRBV5-6|NA
CASSLQGGNTDTQYF
TGTGCCAGCAGCTTGCAAGGCGGAAACACAGATACGCAGTATTTT
>many|TRBJ2-1|TRBV5-1|TRBD1
CASSLDGQGGYNEQFF
TGCGCCAGCAGCTTGGATGGACAGGGGGGATACAATGAGCAGTTCTTC
>few|TRBJ2-5|TRBV27|NA
CASSLQGFQETQYF
TGTGCCAGCAGCCTACAGGGTTTCCAAGAGACCCAGTACTTC
>once|TRBJ2-1|TRBV5-1|TRBD2
CASSVGPAGGREQFF
TGCGCCAGCAGTGTGGGCCCAGCGGGAGGGCGTGAGCAGTTCTTC
>NA|TRBJ2-5|TRBV5-1|TRBD1
CASSLDGQGRETQYF
TGCGCCAGCAGCTTGGATGGACAGGGTAGGGAGACCCAGTACTTC
>many|TRBJ1-2|TRBV7-6|TRBD1
CASSSTRGRQGGYTF
TGTGCCAGCAGCTCCACCAGGGGTCGACAGGGTGGCTACACCTTC
>many|TRBJ2-5|TRBV7-2|NA
CASSLAQGLRETQYF
TGTGCCAGCAGCTTAGCGCAGGGGTTGCGGGAGACCCAGTACTTC
>NA|TRBJ2-5|TRBV9|NA
CASSVSWGARQETQYF
TGTGCCAGCAGCGTCTCATGGGGGGCGAGGCAAGAGACCCAGTACTTC
>NA|TRBJ2-5|TRBV9|TRBD1
CASSRSPDRVETQYF
TGTGCCAGCAGCCGGTCACCGGACAGGGTTGAGACCCAGTACTTC
>NA|TRBJ2-7|TRBV29-1|TRBD1
CSVEPGQNSYEQYF
TGCAGCGTTGAACCGGGACAGAATTCCTACGAGCAGTACTTC
>NA|TRBJ1-2|TRBV6-5|TRBD1
CASRGTGGGGYTF
TGTGCCAGCAGGGGGACAGGGGGCGGTGGCTACACCTTC
>NA|TRBJ2-7|TRBV7-9|TRBD2
CASSRGGGDEQYF
TGTGCCAGCAGCCGGGGGGGCGGCGACGAGCAGTACTTC
>NA|TRBJ1-2|TRBV7-9|NA
CASSWVSYGYTF
TGTGCCAGCAGCTGGGTCTCCTATGGCTACACCTTC
>NA|TRBJ2-5|TRBV28|TRBD1
CATEDRGRETQYF
TGTGCCACCGAAGACAGGGGGCGAGAGACCCAGTACTTC
>few|TRBJ1-1|TRBV28|TRBD1
CASNSSTGTGQEAFF
TGTGCCAGCAACTCATCAACCGGGACAGGGCAAGAAGCTTTCTTT
>once|TRBJ2-3|TRBV5-1|TRBD2
CASSLSIPGLAGAPITDTQYF
TGCGCCAGCAGCTTGTCGATCCCGGGACTAGCGGGGGCACCAATCACAGATACGCAGTATTTT
>NA|TRBJ1-5|TRBV28|TRBD1
CASRGTVSTPQHF
TGTGCCAGCAGGGGGACAGTAAGTACCCCCCAGCATTTT
>many|TRBJ2-3|TRBV20-1|NA
CSARSTDTQYF
TGCAGTGCTAGGAGCACAGATACGCAGTATTTT
>many|TRBJ1-1|TRBV29-1|NA
CSADGGLMNTEAFF
TGCAGCGCCGACGGTGGCCTCATGAACACTGAAGCTTTCTTT
>once|TRBJ2-1|TRBV28|TRBD1
CASSPWTGGDVQFF
TGTGCCAGCAGTCCCTGGACAGGCGGCGATGTGCAGTTCTTC
>medium-sized|TRBJ2-7|TRBV5-5|NA
CASSLTDTRNYEQYF
TGTGCCAGCAGCCTTACGGACACGAGAAACTACGAGCAGTACTTC
>few|TRBJ1-5|TRBV6-2/TRBV6-3|NA
CASSYVAFYQPQHF
TGTGCCAGCAGTTACGTGGCCTTTTATCAGCCCCAGCATTTT
>NA|TRBJ2-2|TRBV7-2|TRBD1
CASRIQGVGAGELFF
TGTGCCAGCAGAATACAGGGGGTAGGAGCCGGGGAGCTGTTTTTT
>NA|TRBJ1-2|TRBV7-9|NA
CASSSTGPANYGYTF
TGTGCCAGCAGCTCGACAGGTCCAGCTAACTATGGCTACACCTTC
>NA|TRBJ1-1|TRBV5-1|NA
CASSLRQDQRRVAEAFF
TGCGCCAGCAGCTTAAGGCAGGACCAGCGAAGGGTCGCTGAAGCTTTCTTT
>NA|TRBJ2-1|TRBV7-2|TRBD2
CASSLQGLAGSGEQFF
TGTGCCAGCAGCTTACAAGGACTAGCGGGGAGCGGGGAGCAGTTCTTC
>NA|TRBJ2-1|TRBV12-3/TRBV12-4|TRBD1
CASRISGGAGNEQFF
TGTGCCAGCAGGATATCAGGGGGCGCCGGTAATGAGCAGTTCTTC
>NA|TRBJ1-1|TRBV15|NA
CATSRDRPQVATEAFF
TGTGCCACCAGCAGAGATCGGCCCCAGGTGGCTACTGAAGCTTTCTTT
>many|TRBJ2-1|TRBV20-1|NA
CSARDRWSSYNEQFF
TGCAGTGCTAGAGATCGTTGGAGCTCCTACAATGAGCAGTTCTTC
>few|TRBJ1-2|TRBV28|NA
CVSSPPQGSTGYGYTF
TGTGTCAGCAGTCCGCCCCAGGGAAGTACAGGTTATGGCTACACCTTC
>NA|TRBJ2-1|TRBV7-2|TRBD1
CASSFRTGQHEQFF
TGTGCCAGCAGCTTCAGGACAGGGCAGCATGAGCAGTTCTTC
>few|TRBJ2-7|TRBV5-1|NA
CASSPSGWEQYF
TGCGCCAGTAGTCCCTCGGGCTGGGAGCAGTACTTC
>NA|TRBJ1-1|TRBV27|NA
CASSPAGLGNTEAFF
TGTGCCAGCAGTCCGGCGGGACTGGGGAACACTGAAGCTTTCTTT
>many|TRBJ2-5|TRBV20-1|NA
CSARDGQRGQETQYF
TGCAGTGCTAGAGATGGTCAACGCGGCCAGGAGACCCAGTACTTC
>few|TRBJ2-3|TRBV28|NA
CATKPLGGNSTDTQYF
TGTGCCACTAAACCACTGGGGGGAAATAGCACAGATACGCAGTATTTT
>medium-sized|TRBJ2-7|TRBV12-3/TRBV12-4|NA
CASSLSLGYEQYF
TGTGCCAGCAGCTTGAGTTTGGGGTACGAGCAGTACTTC
>NA|TRBJ2-3|TRBV6-2/TRBV6-3|NA
CASSVQGGRGADTQYF
TGTGCCAGCAGCGTACAAGGGGGGCGAGGAGCAGATACGCAGTATTTT